The rows below give T cell receptor beta chains drawn from one sample of a study of blood T cell repertoires in COVID-19. TCRdb's copy holds only in-frame clones and misses some; the assay was immunoSEQ multiplex PCR. The sample comprises fewer than 350,000 clones, around 85% of which are singletons, and under 3% rests with the top ten. Sequencing was carried out using PBMCs or T cells enriched from blood (not recorded which). The receptors come from a woman aged 45 to 65 who had recovered from COVID-19. The CDR3 runs from the conserved cysteine through the conserved F or W. The order of the fields is clone size, J gene, V gene, D gene, CDR3 DNA, CDR3 protein. A D gene is named only where the DNA matches it firmly. Size tells how often a clone was seen (once, few, many) or the class of an expanded clone, and some rows leave it out.

.	TRBJ1-2	TRBV4-1	TRBD1	TGCGCCAGCAGACAAACAGGGGGCTCTGGCTACACCTTC	CASRQTGGSGYTF
few	TRBJ1-2	TRBV30	.	TGTGCCTGGAGTCTGCACAGGATTAAATATGGCTACACCTTC	CAWSLHRIKYGYTF
once	TRBJ2-2	TRBV19	TRBD2	TGTGCCAGTAGTTCAAGCGGGAGGGATACCGGGGAGCTGTTTTTT	CASSSSGRDTGELFF
.	TRBJ2-1	TRBV6-6	.	TGTGCCAGCAGTCCCGGGACACGACCTTACAATGAGCAGTTCTTC	CASSPGTRPYNEQFF
.	TRBJ2-5	TRBV7-3	.	TGTGCCAGCAGCTTCGGAGGGGAGAAAGAGACCCAGTACTTC	CASSFGGEKETQYF
.	TRBJ2-6	TRBV9	.	TGTGCCAGCAGCGTACAGGGCTCTGGGGCCAACGTCCTGACTTTC	CASSVQGSGANVLTF
.	TRBJ1-2	TRBV28	TRBD1	TGTGCCAGCAGCCCTCAATCCGGGACAGGGGCAGGCTACACCTTC	CASSPQSGTGAGYTF
once	TRBJ2-1	TRBV18	TRBD1	TGTGCCAGCTCAGTCAGGACAGGGTCCTACAATGAGCAGTTCTTC	CASSVRTGSYNEQFF
.	TRBJ1-1	TRBV7-2	.	TGTGCCAGCAGCCTTTATCCGGCGACACTTCTCACTGAAGCTTTCTTT	CASSLYPATLLTEAFF
.	TRBJ1-1	TRBV5-1	TRBD1	TGCGCCAGCAGCTTATGGACAGGTGGGACTGAAGCTTTCTTT	CASSLWTGGTEAFF
.	TRBJ2-7	TRBV7-9	TRBD1	TGTGCCAGCAGCCAAGGACAGGGGGGTTTTAACGAGCAGTACTTC	CASSQGQGGFNEQYF
.	TRBJ1-1	TRBV30	TRBD1	TGTGCCTGGAGTGTCGGGACAGGATTCGAAGCTTTCTTT	CAWSVGTGFEAFF
.	TRBJ1-1	TRBV7-9	.	TGTGCCAGCAGCTTAAACAGAGAAGCTTTCTTT	CASSLNREAFF
.	TRBJ1-2	TRBV12-3/TRBV12-4	.	TGTGCCAGCAGCCGGGTCGGGGGGCGTGGCTACACCTTC	CASSRVGGRGYTF
.	TRBJ2-5	TRBV7-9	TRBD2	TGTGCCAGCAGCTTGGCGGGAGGCCGGGAGACCCAGTACTTC	CASSLAGGRETQYF
.	TRBJ1-3	TRBV11-2	TRBD1	TGTGCCAGCAGCTACGGGACAGAAGGAAACACCATATATTTT	CASSYGTEGNTIYF
.	TRBJ1-3	TRBV5-5	TRBD1	TGTGCCAGCAGCGTGGGAGGGGGCGCGGAAGGAAACACCATATATTTT	CASSVGGGAEGNTIYF
once	TRBJ1-2	TRBV4-1	TRBD1	TGCGCCAGCAGTCAACAGGGGGTGGACTATGGCTACACCTTC	CASSQQGVDYGYTF
.	TRBJ2-7	TRBV9	.	TGTGCCAGCAGCGCCGGGGGTTGGTTGGTGAACGAGCAGTACTTC	CASSAGGWLVNEQYF
.	TRBJ1-1	TRBV5-4	.	TGTGCCAGCAGCTCCTCCCCAGGGCCTGAAGCTTTCTTT	CASSSSPGPEAFF
.	TRBJ2-5	TRBV4-1	TRBD2	TGCGCCAGCAGCCAGAAGACGGGAGGGGAGACCCAGTACTTC	CASSQKTGGETQYF
.	TRBJ2-2	TRBV11-2	.	TGTGCCAGCAGCTTACGGGATTACACCGGGGAGCTGTTTTTT	CASSLRDYTGELFF
.	TRBJ2-5	TRBV10-1	.	TGCGCCAGCAGTGTGGGGGGATCCCAAGAGACCCAGTACTTC	CASSVGGSQETQYF
.	TRBJ1-1	TRBV30	TRBD1	TGTGCCTGGAGGGGACAGGGCCGCCTTTACACTGAAGCTTTCTTT	CAWRGQGRLYTEAFF